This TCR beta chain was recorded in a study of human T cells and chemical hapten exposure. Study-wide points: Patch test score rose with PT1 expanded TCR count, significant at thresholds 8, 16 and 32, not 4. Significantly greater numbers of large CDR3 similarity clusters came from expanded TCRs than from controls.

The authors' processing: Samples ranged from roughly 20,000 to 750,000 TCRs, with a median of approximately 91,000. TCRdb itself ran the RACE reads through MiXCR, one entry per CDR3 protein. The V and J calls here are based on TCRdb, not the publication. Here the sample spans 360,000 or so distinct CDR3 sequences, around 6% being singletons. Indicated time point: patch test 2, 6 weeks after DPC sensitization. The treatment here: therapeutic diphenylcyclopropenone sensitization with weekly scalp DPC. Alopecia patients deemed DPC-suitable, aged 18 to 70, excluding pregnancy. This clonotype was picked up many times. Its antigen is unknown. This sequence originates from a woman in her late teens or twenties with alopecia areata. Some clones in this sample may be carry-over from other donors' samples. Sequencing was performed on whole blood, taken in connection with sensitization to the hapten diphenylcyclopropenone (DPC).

The CDR3 spells CSAREAISSTEAFF. The CDR3 nucleotides read TGCAGTGCTAGGGAGGCAATATCCTCCACTGAAGCTTTCTTT. The rearrangement joins TRBV20-1 to TRBJ1-1; no clear D gene. Germline CDR1 DFQATT, CDR2 SNEGSKA (reference sequence). CDR3 length: 14 amino acids. Trimming shortened V by 3 bases and J by 4 bases, and 15 bases separated the two germline ends.